Listed below are T cell receptor beta chains from one sample, sequenced in a study of cytomegalovirus exposure and HLA in healthy donors. Profiled with immunoSEQ multiplex PCR; TCRdb holds only in-frame clones, not every one. The sample holds under 200,000 clones, around 77% seen once. The sequenced material came from PBMCs. The receptors were gathered from a female donor in good health and CMV-seronegative. Each CDR3 is given with its conserved first and last residue. Each record gives: D gene, V gene, clone size, J gene, CDR3 protein, CDR3 DNA. A D gene is named only where the DNA matches it firmly. Clone size is stated in some rows and not others, as once, few, many or a class when expanded.

D gene: NA
V gene: TRBV5-5
clone size: few
J gene: TRBJ1-1
CDR3 protein: CASSKRTVNTEAFF
CDR3 DNA: TGTGCCAGCAGCAAACGGACAGTGAACACTGAAGCTTTCTTT

D gene: NA
V gene: TRBV19
clone size: NA
J gene: TRBJ1-1
CDR3 protein: CASSIRVGLTEAFF
CDR3 DNA: TGTGCCAGTAGTATCAGGGTAGGATTGACTGAAGCTTTCTTT

D gene: TRBD2
V gene: TRBV4-2
clone size: NA
J gene: TRBJ2-7
CDR3 protein: CASSQEGVAGGQGEQYF
CDR3 DNA: TGTGCCAGCAGCCAAGAGGGAGTAGCGGGAGGGCAGGGCGAGCAGTACTTC

D gene: TRBD1
V gene: TRBV7-3
clone size: few
J gene: TRBJ2-2
CDR3 protein: CASSPKTGTGNTGELFF
CDR3 DNA: TGTGCCAGCAGCCCAAAGACCGGGACAGGGAACACCGGGGAGCTGTTTTTT

D gene: TRBD1
V gene: TRBV27
clone size: NA
J gene: TRBJ1-4
CDR3 protein: CASSIIQGARGKLFF
CDR3 DNA: TGTGCCAGCAGTATTATTCAGGGGGCTCGTGGAAAACTGTTTTTT

D gene: TRBD2
V gene: TRBV10-1
clone size: NA
J gene: TRBJ2-3
CDR3 protein: CATSTSSDTQYF
CDR3 DNA: TGCGCCACCTCGACTAGCTCAGATACGCAGTATTTT

D gene: NA
V gene: TRBV7-3
clone size: NA
J gene: TRBJ1-3
CDR3 protein: CASSSKGETGNTIYF
CDR3 DNA: TGTGCCAGCAGCTCCAAAGGGGAAACTGGAAACACCATATATTTT

D gene: NA
V gene: TRBV4-3
clone size: NA
J gene: TRBJ1-1
CDR3 protein: CASSPHGGSPRGTEAFF
CDR3 DNA: TGCGCCAGCAGCCCCCACGGCGGGAGTCCCCGAGGGACTGAAGCTTTCTTT

D gene: NA
V gene: TRBV5-1
clone size: NA
J gene: TRBJ1-3
CDR3 protein: CASSLYPSGDSGNTIYF
CDR3 DNA: TGCGCCAGCAGCTTGTATCCCTCAGGGGACTCTGGAAACACCATATATTTT

D gene: TRBD1
V gene: TRBV2
clone size: NA
J gene: TRBJ2-3
CDR3 protein: CASSDPVRQGATDTQYF
CDR3 DNA: TGTGCCAGCAGTGACCCTGTGCGACAGGGCGCTACAGATACGCAGTATTTT

D gene: TRBD2
V gene: TRBV9
clone size: NA
J gene: TRBJ2-7
CDR3 protein: CASSVGTGGTYEQYF
CDR3 DNA: TGTGCCAGCAGCGTAGGGACGGGGGGTACCTACGAGCAGTACTTC

D gene: NA
V gene: TRBV7-2
clone size: NA
J gene: TRBJ1-3
CDR3 protein: CASSLASGSGNTIYF
CDR3 DNA: TGTGCCAGCAGCTTAGCTTCGGGGTCTGGAAACACCATATATTTT

D gene: NA
V gene: TRBV7-2
clone size: NA
J gene: TRBJ2-1
CDR3 protein: CASETSSGYNEQFF
CDR3 DNA: TGTGCCAGCGAAACTAGTTCCGGGTACAATGAGCAGTTCTTC

D gene: TRBD1
V gene: TRBV7-8
clone size: NA
J gene: TRBJ2-5
CDR3 protein: CASSLERSRTGIYFEGQETQYF
CDR3 DNA: TGTGCCAGCAGCTTAGAACGATCCAGGACAGGGATTTATTTTGAGGGCCAAGAGACCCAGTACTTC

D gene: NA
V gene: TRBV7-7
clone size: once
J gene: TRBJ2-3
CDR3 protein: CASSSTLVDTQYF
CDR3 DNA: TGTGCTAGCAGCTCAACTTTAGTAGATACGCAGTATTTT

D gene: NA
V gene: TRBV19
clone size: NA
J gene: TRBJ1-4
CDR3 protein: CASSILSPPKLFF
CDR3 DNA: TGTGCCAGTAGTATTCTTTCCCCCCCAAAACTGTTTTTT

D gene: TRBD2
V gene: TRBV6-5
clone size: few
J gene: TRBJ2-7
CDR3 protein: CASRLGLAGDEQYF
CDR3 DNA: TGTGCCAGCCGTCTAGGACTAGCGGGAGACGAGCAGTACTTC

D gene: NA
V gene: TRBV4-1
clone size: few
J gene: TRBJ1-2
CDR3 protein: CASSQDPGGVEGYTF
CDR3 DNA: TGCGCCAGCAGCCAAGATCCCGGGGGGGTGGAAGGCTACACCTTC

D gene: TRBD1
V gene: TRBV28
clone size: few
J gene: TRBJ2-7
CDR3 protein: CASTGTGAYEQYF
CDR3 DNA: TGTGCCAGCACCGGGACAGGCGCCTACGAGCAGTACTTC

D gene: TRBD2
V gene: TRBV7-8
clone size: once
J gene: TRBJ2-7
CDR3 protein: CASSGQGSSGGSQQYF
CDR3 DNA: TGTGCCAGCAGCGGCCAGGGGTCTAGCGGGGGGAGTCAGCAGTACTTC

D gene: NA
V gene: TRBV1
clone size: NA
J gene: TRBJ2-2
CDR3 protein: CTSSQDTERGLAGVQGGELFF
CDR3 DNA: TGCACCAGCAGCCAAGACACAGAGAGAGGACTAGCGGGAGTCCAGGGCGGGGAGCTGTTTTTT

D gene: TRBD2
V gene: TRBV5-1
clone size: NA
J gene: TRBJ2-1
CDR3 protein: CASSLGEGRWNEQFF
CDR3 DNA: TGCGCCAGCAGCTTGGGGGAGGGCCGATGGAATGAGCAGTTCTTC

D gene: NA
V gene: TRBV2
clone size: NA
J gene: TRBJ1-2
CDR3 protein: CASSEARQGGGYTF
CDR3 DNA: TGTGCCAGCAGTGAAGCCAGGCAGGGCGGTGGCTACACCTTC

D gene: TRBD1
V gene: TRBV6-1
clone size: NA
J gene: TRBJ2-6
CDR3 protein: CASSGDRAGANVLTF
CDR3 DNA: TGTGCCAGCAGTGGGGACAGGGCTGGGGCCAACGTCCTGACTTTC

D gene: NA
V gene: TRBV14
clone size: few
J gene: TRBJ2-5
CDR3 protein: CASSQYRDGETQYF
CDR3 DNA: TGTGCCAGCAGCCAATACCGGGATGGGGAGACCCAGTACTTC

D gene: NA
V gene: TRBV7-3
clone size: NA
J gene: TRBJ1-1
CDR3 protein: CASSFGLATEAFF
CDR3 DNA: TGTGCCAGCAGCTTCGGACTAGCCACTGAAGCTTTCTTT

D gene: NA
V gene: TRBV30
clone size: NA
J gene: TRBJ2-7
CDR3 protein: CAWRVLHPYEQYF
CDR3 DNA: TGTGCCTGGAGAGTATTACACCCCTACGAGCAGTACTTC

D gene: NA
V gene: TRBV6-5
clone size: NA
J gene: TRBJ2-3
CDR3 protein: CASMSDSDDTQYF
CDR3 DNA: TGTGCCAGCATGTCGGACTCGGACGATACGCAGTATTTT

D gene: TRBD2
V gene: TRBV5-1
clone size: NA
J gene: TRBJ2-3
CDR3 protein: CASSVLLAGGRTDTQYF
CDR3 DNA: TGCGCCAGCAGCGTACTCTTAGCGGGAGGGCGCACAGATACGCAGTATTTT

D gene: NA
V gene: TRBV7-9
clone size: NA
J gene: TRBJ2-1
CDR3 protein: CASSFIRRGKDQDEQFF
CDR3 DNA: TGTGCCAGCAGCTTCATTAGACGGGGAAAGGACCAAGATGAGCAGTTCTTC

D gene: TRBD1
V gene: TRBV9
clone size: once
J gene: TRBJ1-1
CDR3 protein: CASSEQGGPEAFF
CDR3 DNA: TGTGCCAGCAGCGAACAGGGGGGACCTGAAGCTTTCTTT

D gene: NA
V gene: TRBV4-3
clone size: NA
J gene: TRBJ2-7
CDR3 protein: CASSQDSREQYF
CDR3 DNA: TGCGCCAGCAGCCAAGATTCGCGCGAGCAGTACTTC

D gene: TRBD2
V gene: TRBV7-8
clone size: NA
J gene: TRBJ2-7
CDR3 protein: CASSLAGLAGVSSYEQYF
CDR3 DNA: TGTGCCAGCAGCTTAGCGGGACTAGCGGGAGTGAGCTCCTACGAGCAGTACTTC

D gene: TRBD2
V gene: TRBV7-9
clone size: once
J gene: TRBJ2-3
CDR3 protein: CASSAGRGGAKVDTQYF
CDR3 DNA: TGTGCCAGCAGCGCCGGTAGGGGAGGGGCGAAGGTAGATACGCAGTATTTT

D gene: TRBD1
V gene: TRBV15
clone size: NA
J gene: TRBJ1-4
CDR3 protein: CATSRDRGPNEKLFF
CDR3 DNA: TGTGCCACCAGCAGGGACAGGGGTCCTAATGAAAAACTGTTTTTT

D gene: NA
V gene: TRBV7-6
clone size: NA
J gene: TRBJ2-7
CDR3 protein: CASSLAGPYEQYF
CDR3 DNA: TGTGCCAGCAGCTTAGCTGGTCCCTACGAGCAGTACTTC

D gene: NA
V gene: TRBV5-1
clone size: few
J gene: TRBJ1-1
CDR3 protein: CASSTGQSTSNTEAFF
CDR3 DNA: TGCGCCAGCAGCACAGGACAGTCTACCTCGAACACTGAAGCTTTCTTT

D gene: TRBD2
V gene: TRBV28
clone size: NA
J gene: TRBJ2-7
CDR3 protein: CASSFRQGTSGRGTYEQYF
CDR3 DNA: TGTGCCAGCAGCTTCCGGCAGGGGACTAGCGGGAGGGGGACCTACGAGCAGTACTTC

D gene: TRBD1
V gene: TRBV2
clone size: once
J gene: TRBJ1-3
CDR3 protein: CASRGLQGISGNTIYF
CDR3 DNA: TGTGCCAGCAGAGGCCTACAGGGGATTAGTGGAAACACCATATATTTT

D gene: TRBD1
V gene: TRBV7-6
clone size: once
J gene: TRBJ1-1
CDR3 protein: CASSRGQVGSTEAFF
CDR3 DNA: TGTGCCAGCAGCCGAGGACAGGTCGGGAGTACTGAAGCTTTCTTT